This entry lists 26 T cell receptor beta chains sequenced from one sample in a study of blood T cell repertoires in COVID-19. Clones were sequenced by immunoSEQ multiplex PCR, and TCRdb holds only the in-frame ones, with some missing. The table includes around 450,000 clones, 70% to 90% detected once. The specimen sequenced was PBMCs or T cells enriched from blood (not recorded which). The receptors come from a woman under 30 with acute COVID-19.

The V gene is TRBV21-1, the J gene TRBJ1-1; TRBD1, the D gene given by the table, was not confirmed from the DNA. TRBV21-1 is annotated as a pseudogene. This CDR3 is 17 amino acids long. CDR3 coding DNA: TGTGCCAGCAGCAAAGTTCACAGGGGGAGCATGAACACTGAAGCTTTCTTT. This sequence encodes CASSKVHRGSMNTEAFF.

The sample holds a few counts of this clone. The chain is built from TRBV19 and TRBJ2-2, with D perhaps matching TRBD1 (6 bases). The V end was cut by 5 bases, the J end by 0 bases, with 10 bases between. Germline lookup yields CDR1 LNHDA and CDR2 SQIVND (reference sequence). There are 15 residues in the CDR3. The CDR3 protein is CASSERTANTGELFF. The CDR3 nucleotides read TGTGCCAGTAGTGAACGGACAGCGAACACCGGGGAGCTGTTTTTT. The full variable domain, in which reference TRBV19 and TRBJ2-2 provide the parts outside the CDR3, is DGGITQSPKYLFRKEGQNVTLSCEQNLNHDAMYWYRQDPGQGLRLIYYSQIVNDFQKGDIAEGYSVSREKKESFPLTVTSAQKNPTAFYLCASSERTANTGELFFGEGSRLTVL.

This clone turned up a few times. The chain is built from TRBV14 and TRBJ2-2; D is ambiguous. Germline CDR1 and CDR2: SGHDN and FVKESK. The V and J ends lost 9 bases and 0 bases respectively, with 5 bases between them. The CDR3 contains 12 residues. Here the CDR3 reads CASTTNTGELFF. The CDR3, as DNA: TGTGCCAGTACAACGAACACCGGGGAGCTGTTTTTT.

CDR3 nucleotides: TGCGCCAGCAGCTTGGACTACACAGATACGCAGTATTTT. It translates to CASSLDYTDTQYF. The chain carries TRBV5-1 and TRBJ2-3; D unresolved. Germline V gene sequence: CDR1 SGHRS, CDR2 YFSETQ. CDR3 length: 13 amino acids. The V end lost 0 bases, the J end lost 2 bases, and 4 bases lay between the germline ends.

The chain carries TRBV6-5 and TRBJ1-4; 8 bases are a match to TRBD1. Germline V gene lookup returns CDR1 MNHEY and CDR2 SVGAGI. The J segment lost 0 bases and the V segment lost 6 bases, leaving 3 bases of the junction unmatched. The CDR3 has 15 amino acids. CDR3 residues: CASSRTGTTNEKLFF. In DNA, the CDR3 is TGTGCCAGCAGCCGGACAGGGACAACTAATGAAAAACTGTTTTTT.

This sequence joins TRBV29-1 and TRBJ2-7; TRBD2 matches at 7 bases. The junction had 10 bases not matched to a gene; V was cut back by 6 bases and J by 5 bases. The CDR3 spans 13 residues. The germline V gene encodes CDR1 SQVTM and CDR2 ANQGSEA. CDR3 nucleotide sequence: TGCAGCGTCCCCTGGGGGGGGAGGAACGAGCAGTACTTC. As protein: CSVPWGGRNEQYF.

The J gene is TRBJ2-7, the V gene TRBV13; 8 bases are shared with TRBD1. V shed 2 bases, J shed 5 bases, and the junction held 11 bases outside the gene matches. CDR1 is PRHDT and CDR2 is FYEKMQ in the germline V gene (reference sequence). There are 16 residues in the CDR3. The CDR3 region has the DNA TGTGCCAGCAGCTTATTTTTGGGACAGGTTAATGACGAGCAGTACTTC. It yields the protein CASSLFLGQVNDEQYF.

The V call is TRBV7-9, the J call TRBJ2-1, with TRBD2 matching 11 bases. Germline trimming cut 0 bases from V and 7 bases from J; bases unmatched to any gene: 8. The CDR3 covers 17 residues. CDR1 and CDR2 (germline): SEHNR, FQNEAQ (reference sequence). DNA for the CDR3: TGTGCCAGCAGCTTAGCGACTAGCGGGACCTCTGTGAATGAGCAGTTCTTC. Translation: CASSLATSGTSVNEQFF.

The chain links TRBV10-2 to TRBJ1-2; 7 nucleotides match TRBD1. The V and J ends lost 3 bases and 2 bases, in that order; junction bases with no gene match: 3. CDR3 length: 14 residues. Germline CDR1 and CDR2: WSHSY and SAAADI. As DNA, the CDR3 is TGCGCCAGCAGTGAATTACAGGGGAACTATGGCTACACCTTC. Its translation is CASSELQGNYGYTF.

This chain links TRBV6-1 with TRBJ1-4; weak D call: TRBD1 (6 bases). The germline V and J ends were trimmed by 3 bases and 3 bases, with 8 bases remaining between them. Germline-derived CDR1 and CDR2 are MNHNS and SASEGT. CDR3 length: 14 residues. CDR3 loop: CASSDTGSNEKLFF. CDR3 DNA sequence: TGTGCCAGCAGTGACACAGGGTCTAATGAAAAACTGTTTTTT.

V is TRBV28 and J is TRBJ2-2; D not resolved. In germline, CDR1 is MDHEN, CDR2 SYDVKM. The CDR3 extends over 15 amino acids. The V gene lost 6 bases and the J gene lost 1 base, with 12 bases spanning the gap. CDR3 residues: CASSVSLRNTGELFF. In DNA, the CDR3 is TGTGCCAGCAGCGTGTCTTTGAGGAACACCGGGGAGCTGTTTTTT.

The chain carries TRBV28 and TRBJ2-5; D might be TRBD2 (6 bases). Germline CDR1 MDHEN, CDR2 SYDVKM. V was clipped by 5 bases and J by 2 bases, with 15 bases between them. The CDR3 runs to 15 residues. The CDR3 DNA is TGTGCCAGCAGTACCTACGCGGGGAGTCAAGAGACCCAGTACTTC. It is translated as CASSTYAGSQETQYF.

V and J are TRBV29-1 and TRBJ2-3, with 7 bases that match TRBD2. The CDR3 sequence is 15 residues long. Germline loops: CDR1 SQVTM, CDR2 ANQGSEA. V lost 3 bases to trimming and J lost 2 bases; unmatched junction nucleotides: 8. CDR3 protein: CSVDSASGTTDTQYF. The CDR3 DNA sequence: TGCAGCGTTGATTCGGCTAGCGGAACCACAGATACGCAGTATTTT.

Here the CDR3 DNA reads TGTGCCAGCGGGCTAGCGGGAGTGGCAGATACGCAGTATTTT. Translation: CASGLAGVADTQYF. This chain connects TRBV27 to TRBJ2-3; TRBD2 agrees at 10 bases. V lost 8 bases, J lost 4 bases, and 6 bases stayed unmatched. Germline lookup yields CDR1 MNHEY and CDR2 SMNVEV (reference sequence). This CDR3 has 14 amino acids.

The gene calls are TRBV5-1 and TRBJ2-7; 11 bases are shared with TRBD2. The CDR3 has 16 residues. Germline trimming cut 1 base from V and 2 bases from J; bases unmatched to any gene: 5. Germline V gene lookup returns CDR1 SGHRS and CDR2 YFSETQ. Here the CDR3 reads CASSLSGLAEPYEQYF. The CDR3 DNA is TGCGCCAGCAGCTTGTCGGGACTAGCGGAACCCTACGAGCAGTACTTC.

This rearrangement joins TRBV11-2 to TRBJ2-7, with TRBD2 identical over 15 bases. The germline V gene has CDR1 SGHAT and CDR2 FQNNGV. With V trimmed by 5 bases and J by 4 bases, 12 bases remained unmatched. The CDR3 covers 18 residues. This chain's CDR3 is CASSPRTSGREKGYEQYF. In DNA form, the CDR3 reads TGTGCCAGCAGCCCAAGGACTAGCGGGAGGGAGAAGGGGTACGAGCAGTACTTC.

V usage is TRBV25-1 and J usage is TRBJ1-4; D not certain. The CDR3 loop spans 13 amino acids. V shed 3 bases and J shed 11 bases, with 13 bases lying between them. Germline V lookup: CDR1 MGHDK, CDR2 SYGVNS. CDR3 sequence reads: CASSDEGWDKLFF. CDR3 coding DNA: TGTGCCAGCAGTGACGAGGGCTGGGATAAACTGTTTTTT. Variable domain in full (rest from reference TRBV25-1 and TRBJ1-4): EADIYQTPRYLVIGTGKKITLECSQTMGHDKMYWYQQDPGMELHLIHYSYGVNSTEKGDLSSESTVSRIRTEHFPLTLESARPSHTSQYLCASSDEGWDKLFFGSGTQLSVL.

CDR3 sequence (DNA): TGCAGTGACGGGGGGCGAGAGACCCAGTACTTC. Encoded protein: CSDGGRETQYF. V is TRBV20-1 and J is TRBJ2-5; tentative D call: TRBD2 (7 bases). V was clipped by 7 bases and J by 4 bases, with 10 bases between them. Germline V gene sequence: CDR1 DFQATT, CDR2 SNEGSKA (reference sequence). The CDR3 extends over 11 amino acids.

This chain connects TRBV5-1 to TRBJ1-1; D perhaps matches TRBD1 (6 bases). This CDR3 spans 14 amino acids. Germline V gene sequence: CDR1 SGHRS, CDR2 YFSETQ. With 4 bases removed from V and 1 base from J, the gap between germline ends came to 11 bases. The DNA of the CDR3 is TGCGCCAGCAGCCTCCAGACAGGGAACACTGAAGCTTTCTTT. Amino acids: CASSLQTGNTEAFF.

The sample holds one count of this clone. The chain combines TRBV11-2 with TRBJ2-7; 11 bases map to TRBD1. The CDR3 is 16 residues long. Per the germline V gene, CDR1 is SGHAT and CDR2 is FQNNGV. Trimming cost V 3 bases and J 6 bases; bases outside gene matches: 10. The CDR3 nucleotides are TGTGCCAGCAGCTTCTTATACCGGGACAGGGGGGGCGAGCAGTACTTC. It encodes CASSFLYRDRGGEQYF.

V and J are TRBV18 and TRBJ2-3; 9 positions match TRBD2. The V segment lost 5 bases and the J segment 7 bases; nucleotides outside the gene matches: 13. The CDR3 totals 16 residues. Germline CDR1 KGHSH, CDR2 LQKENI. CDR3 sequence reads: CASSVGLAAPRHTQYF. The CDR3 region has the DNA TGTGCCAGCTCAGTGGGACTAGCCGCCCCCAGACATACGCAGTATTTT.

This clone showed up just once. This rearrangement joins TRBV4-1 to TRBJ1-2; 9 bases match TRBD1. With V trimmed by 3 bases and J by 2 bases, 4 bases remained unmatched. This CDR3 comprises 15 residues. CDR1 MGHRA and CDR2 YSYEKL come from the germline V gene. The CDR3 nucleotides are TGCGCCAGCAGCCAGACCGGGACAGGGAACTATGGCTACACCTTC. Its translation is CASSQTGTGNYGYTF.

The gene calls are TRBV9 and TRBJ2-1; the D gene is possibly TRBD1 (6 bases). The CDR3 covers 13 residues. The germline V and J ends were trimmed by 0 bases and 12 bases, with 13 bases remaining between them. Germline V gene lookup returns CDR1 SGDLS and CDR2 YYNGEE. The CDR3 sequence: CASSVGQDPGQFF. CDR3 nucleotide sequence: TGTGCCAGCAGCGTAGGACAGGACCCGGGGCAGTTCTTC.

The chain employs TRBV3-1 (or the pseudogene TRBV3-2) and TRBJ2-3, with TRBD1 as a possible D gene (5 bases). The CDR3 length is 15 residues. The V and J ends lost 2 bases and 3 bases respectively, with 12 bases between them. CDR1 and CDR2 (germline): LGHDT, YNNKEL (reference sequence). The chain's CDR3 is CASSQPGLFTDTQYF. DNA for the CDR3: TGTGCCAGCAGCCAACCAGGGTTGTTTACAGATACGCAGTATTTT.

This chain uses TRBV19 with TRBJ2-3; D is unclear. V lost 5 bases and J 0 bases, leaving 9 bases between the germline ends. CDR3 length: 14 residues. Germline V gives CDR1 LNHDA, CDR2 SQIVND (reference sequence). CDR3 nucleotides: TGTGCCAGTAGTGAGAAACCCAGCACAGATACGCAGTATTTT. It is translated as CASSEKPSTDTQYF.

The chain has TRBV12-5 and TRBJ2-3; 13 bases line up with TRBD2. V shed 4 bases and J 2 bases; nucleotides not matched to a gene: 3. The CDR3 sequence is 16 residues long. CDR1 and CDR2 (germline): LGHNT, FRNRAP. The CDR3 coding sequence is TGTGCTAGTGGTTCGGGACTAGCGGGGTACACAGATACGCAGTATTTT. Encoded protein: CASGSGLAGYTDTQYF.